This T cell receptor beta chain is drawn from a study of T cell changes during pregnancy in multiple sclerosis. Assay: immunoSEQ multiplex PCR; the TCRdb copy retains only in-frame clones and omits some. The sample contains about 64,000 clones, 92% of which appear only once. The germline V and J ends were trimmed by 1 base and 3 bases, with 3 bases remaining between them. The CDR3 sequence is 11 residues long. Germline V gene data show CDR1 as GTSNPN and CDR2 as SVGIG (reference sequence). This TCR was sampled from a female donor with multiple sclerosis, enrolled in a pregnancy study. Sequenced here: peripheral blood, sampled in the second trimester of pregnancy. The chain uses TRBV30 and TRBJ2-5; D gene ambiguous. The CDR3 loop is CAWSAKETQYF. DNA for the CDR3: TGTGCCTGGAGTGCTAAAGAGACCCAGTACTTC.